This T cell receptor (beta chain) was sequenced during a study of blood T cells in healthy people across ages (dated by TCRdb to about 2015). Regarding the complete study: Template switching captured roughly one uniquely barcoded TCR beta cDNA molecule per two T cells in model experiments. The donors were divided into four age groups: young (average around 16 years), middle-aged (about 40), aged (under 70) and long-lived (more than 75). For two donors (one aged 18 to 29 and one aged 80 or older), the study analyzed two additional independent replicas of 1 million unique cDNA reads from the same blood draw. To track age-related changes in TCR beta repertoire diversity, the study relied on deep sequencing normalized with unique cDNA molecular identifiers. To avoid experimental bias, donors of different ages were randomly spread across the sequencing lanes. The investigation overall reported the following: Donor CMV infection status was unknown, potentially confounding age-related changes in expanded clonotypes. Because profiling used bulk unsorted PBMCs, naive and antigen-experienced compartments could not be compared conclusively. The percentage of naive T cells measured by flow cytometry correlated strongly with observed TCR beta diversity. Observed TCR beta diversity per million T cells fell roughly linearly with age, and a significant reduction was already apparent by age approximately 40. Estimates of total diversity from one million sequenced T cells were regarded as lower bounds and underestimates. The long-lived group showed more naive CD4+ T cells, fewer expanded clones and increased TCR diversity than the aged group, suggesting age selection.

Systemically healthy Caucasian individuals from Russia, 35 to 50 in total and aged about 6 to 95 years, were included as donors. Roughly 10 milliliters of peripheral blood were collected from each donor into EDTA-treated Vacutainer tubes. Ficoll-Paque density-gradient centrifugation was used to isolate PBMCs, with at least 6 million obtained per sample. Total RNA, at least 5 micrograms per sample, was extracted from PBMCs with Trizol reagent. Naive CD45RAhigh/CD27high T cell percentages were measured by flow cytometry on a PBMC aliquot from every donor. A remark on this clonotype: The antigen it binds to is not known. This may come from a read error, since a much larger clone is one base off.

Receptor libraries were prepared by 5' RACE. TCRdb lists the instrument as Illumina HiSeq 2500. A second 7 to 11 cycle PCR used a sample-barcoded 5' primer and a J-beta primer mix. A template-switch 5' adaptor carrying 12 random nucleotides introduced a unique molecular identifier onto each TCR beta cDNA molecule. Each sample yielded at least 2.5 million CDR3-containing paired-end reads. First-strand cDNA synthesis was performed from all RNA using the Mint cDNA synthesis kit, with priming by a TRBC-specific oligonucleotide. Following uracil-DNA glycosylase treatment, a first 18-cycle PCR with universal primers M1SS and BC2_uni_R was performed on all cDNA. In the original analysis: Each sample was normalized by randomly selecting 1 million high-quality reads, each carrying a distinct molecular identifier. Instead of being binned into consensus sequences, reads that shared molecular identifiers were thrown out. MiTCR, run with a Q25 quality threshold and the strictest error-elimination algorithm, handled CDR3 identification, clonotype clustering and error correction. A nonparametric unseen species model using Euler transformation provided a lower-bound estimate of total TCR beta diversity. TCRdb itself trimmed the public reads at Q25 with fastp, ran MiXCR and retained productive beta chains. All rows with the same CDR3 protein become a single entry with the most common DNA and genes. What appears here as the V and J calls and clone size reflects TCRdb's work, not the paper's. The sample yields approximately 690,000 distinct CDR3 sequences; 40% to 45% were counted once. Together, the top ten hold around 30% of the sample.

The sequencing sample was made of blood. This clonotype was sampled from a man at least 80 years old in good health.

The DNA is as follows: TGTGCCAGCAGCCCGGGACAGGGGGGAAACACTGGAGCTTTCTTT. This gives the protein CASSPGQGGNTGAFF. The chain links TRBV7-2 with TRBJ1-1; TRBD1 fits 11 bases in the junction. CDR1 SGHTA and CDR2 FQGNSA are derived from the germline V gene. Spanning cysteine to phenylalanine, the CDR3 consists of 15 amino acids. Here the CDR3 DNA is all that survives: 45 bases in frame from base 1.